This TCR beta chain derives from a study of blood T cell repertoires in COVID-19. Repertoires were generated with immunoSEQ multiplex PCR, while TCRdb's copy carries only in-frame clones and drops some. The sample includes about 350,000 clones, 86% of them seen just once. The CDR3 loop spans 19 amino acids. Trimming cost V 0 bases and J 0 bases, with 20 bases left between them. The specimen was peripheral blood. The V gene is TRBV23-1, the J gene TRBJ1-1, with D unclear. TRBV23-1 is noted as an ORF with a role that remains uncertain. This TCR derives from a woman aged 55-69 years with COVID-19, enrolled during active disease. CDR3 in DNA: TGCGCCAGCAGTCAATCGCCGAGACAACGTTTCCCCTTGAACACTGAAGCTTTCTTT. Amino acids: CASSQSPRQRFPLNTEAFF.